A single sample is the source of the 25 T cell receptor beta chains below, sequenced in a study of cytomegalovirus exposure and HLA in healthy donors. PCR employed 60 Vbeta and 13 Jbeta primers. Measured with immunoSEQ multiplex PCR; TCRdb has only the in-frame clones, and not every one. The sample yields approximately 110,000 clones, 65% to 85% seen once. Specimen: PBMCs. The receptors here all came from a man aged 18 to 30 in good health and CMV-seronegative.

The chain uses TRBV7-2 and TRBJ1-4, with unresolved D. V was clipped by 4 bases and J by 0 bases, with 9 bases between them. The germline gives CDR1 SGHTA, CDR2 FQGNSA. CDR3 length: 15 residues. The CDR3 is CASSYRGATNEKLFF. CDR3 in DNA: TGTGCCAGCAGCTACCGAGGAGCAACTAATGAAAAACTGTTTTTT.

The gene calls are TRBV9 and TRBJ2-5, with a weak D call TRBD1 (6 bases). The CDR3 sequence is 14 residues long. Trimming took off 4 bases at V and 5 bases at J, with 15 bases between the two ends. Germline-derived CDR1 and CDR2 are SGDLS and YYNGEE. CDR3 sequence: CASSPSGVWETQYF. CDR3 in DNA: TGTGCCAGCAGCCCTTCAGGGGTCTGGGAGACCCAGTACTTC.

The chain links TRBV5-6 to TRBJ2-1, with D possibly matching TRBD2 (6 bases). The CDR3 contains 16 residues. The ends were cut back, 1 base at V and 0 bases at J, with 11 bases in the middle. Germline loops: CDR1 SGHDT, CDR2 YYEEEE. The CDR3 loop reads CASSLWLASSYNEQFF. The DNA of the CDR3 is TGTGCCAGCAGCTTGTGGCTAGCGAGCTCCTACAATGAGCAGTTCTTC.

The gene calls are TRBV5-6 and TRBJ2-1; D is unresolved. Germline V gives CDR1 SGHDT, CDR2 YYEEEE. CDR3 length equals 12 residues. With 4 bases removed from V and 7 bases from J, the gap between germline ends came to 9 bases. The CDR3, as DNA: TGTGCCAGCAGCCCTTCTACGAATGAGCAGTTCTTC. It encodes CASSPSTNEQFF.

CDR3 amino acids: CASSGGLAGRADTQYF. DNA for the CDR3: TGTGCCAGCAGCGGGGGACTAGCGGGGCGGGCAGATACGCAGTATTTT. V gene TRBV5-4 combines with J gene TRBJ2-3, with 13 bases fitting TRBD2. CDR1 and CDR2 (germline): SGHNT, YYREEE (reference sequence). V shed 4 bases and J 4 bases; nucleotides not matched to a gene: 6. The CDR3 extends over 16 amino acids.

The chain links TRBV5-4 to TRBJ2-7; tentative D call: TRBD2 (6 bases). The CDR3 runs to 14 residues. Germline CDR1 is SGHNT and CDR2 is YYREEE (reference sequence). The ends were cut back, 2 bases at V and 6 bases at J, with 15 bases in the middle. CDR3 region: CASSFSGDGGEQYF. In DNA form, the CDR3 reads TGTGCCAGCAGCTTTTCGGGGGACGGGGGCGAGCAGTACTTC.

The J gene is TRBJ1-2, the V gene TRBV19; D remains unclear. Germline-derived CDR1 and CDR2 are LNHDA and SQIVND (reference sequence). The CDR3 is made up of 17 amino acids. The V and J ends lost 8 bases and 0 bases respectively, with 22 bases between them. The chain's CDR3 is CASLGGGTEEANYGYTF. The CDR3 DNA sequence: TGTGCCAGTCTCGGAGGTGGCACGGAGGAGGCTAACTATGGCTACACCTTC.

CDR3 sequence (DNA): TGTGCCAGCAGCTTTAGCGCAGGGGGCACCGGGGAGCTGTTTTTT. It codes for CASSFSAGGTGELFF. This chain links TRBV11-3 with TRBJ2-2, with TRBD1 identical over 7 bases. The CDR3 loop spans 15 amino acids. The ends lost 3 bases at V and 4 bases at J; junction bases unmatched: 5. Per germline, CDR1 SGHNT and CDR2 YENEEA.

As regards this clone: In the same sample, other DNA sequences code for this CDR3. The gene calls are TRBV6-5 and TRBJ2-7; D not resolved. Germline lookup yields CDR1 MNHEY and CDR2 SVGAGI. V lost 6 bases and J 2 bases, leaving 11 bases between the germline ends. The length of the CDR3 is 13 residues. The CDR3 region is CASSYGRTYEQYF. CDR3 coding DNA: TGTGCCAGCAGCTATGGCAGGACCTACGAGCAGTACTTC.

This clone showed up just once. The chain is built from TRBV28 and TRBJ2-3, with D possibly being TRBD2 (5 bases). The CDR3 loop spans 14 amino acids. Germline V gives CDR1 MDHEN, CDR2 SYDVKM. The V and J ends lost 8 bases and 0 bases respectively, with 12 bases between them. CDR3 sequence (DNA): TGTGCCAGCTGGACTTCCTCTAGCACAGATACGCAGTATTTT. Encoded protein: CASWTSSSTDTQYF. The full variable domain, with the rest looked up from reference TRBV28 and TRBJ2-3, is DVKVTQSSRYLVKRTGEKVFLECVQDMDHENMFWYRQDPGLGLRLIYFSYDVKMKEKGDIPEGYSVSREKKERFSLILESASTNQTSMYLCASWTSSSTDTQYFGPGTRLTVL.

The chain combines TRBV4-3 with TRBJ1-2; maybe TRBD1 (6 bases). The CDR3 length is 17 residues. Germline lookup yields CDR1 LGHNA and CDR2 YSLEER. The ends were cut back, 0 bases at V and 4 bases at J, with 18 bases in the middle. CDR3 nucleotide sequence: TGCGCCAGCAGCCAAGAGTCGAGTTCGGACAGAAGCTATGGCTACACCTTC. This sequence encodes CASSQESSSDRSYGYTF.

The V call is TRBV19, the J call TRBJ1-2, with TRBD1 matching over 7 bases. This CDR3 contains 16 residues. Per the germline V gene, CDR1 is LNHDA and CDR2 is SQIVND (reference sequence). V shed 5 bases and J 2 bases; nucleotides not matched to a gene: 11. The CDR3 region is CASSPTQGVTNYGYTF. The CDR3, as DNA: TGTGCCAGTAGTCCTACCCAGGGGGTAACCAACTATGGCTACACCTTC.

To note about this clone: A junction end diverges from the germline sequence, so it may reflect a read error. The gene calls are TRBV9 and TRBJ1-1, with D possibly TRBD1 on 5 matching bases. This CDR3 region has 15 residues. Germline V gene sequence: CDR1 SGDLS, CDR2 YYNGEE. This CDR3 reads CASSVFQGLNTEASF. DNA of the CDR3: TGTGCCAGCAGCGTATTCCAGGGACTGAACACCGAAGCTTCCTTT.

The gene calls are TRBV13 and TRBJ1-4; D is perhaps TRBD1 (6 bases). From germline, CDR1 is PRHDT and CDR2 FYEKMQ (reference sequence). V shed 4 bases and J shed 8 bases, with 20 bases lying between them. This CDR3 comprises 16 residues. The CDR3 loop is CASSSRNRDIGEKLFF. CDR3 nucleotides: TGTGCCAGCAGCTCCCGAAACCGGGACATTGGAGAAAAACTGTTTTTT.

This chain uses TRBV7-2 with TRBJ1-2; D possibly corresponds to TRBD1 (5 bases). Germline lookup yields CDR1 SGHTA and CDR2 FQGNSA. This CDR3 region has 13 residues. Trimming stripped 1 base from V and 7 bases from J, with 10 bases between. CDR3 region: CASSLGTLGGYTF. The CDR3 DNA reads TGTGCCAGCAGCTTAGGGACACTCGGTGGCTACACCTTC.

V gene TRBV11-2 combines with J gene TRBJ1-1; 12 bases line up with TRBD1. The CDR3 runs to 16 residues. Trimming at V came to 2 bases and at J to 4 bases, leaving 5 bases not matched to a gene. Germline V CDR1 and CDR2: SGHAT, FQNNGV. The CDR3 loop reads CASSLRDRGLRTEAFF. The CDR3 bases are TGTGCCAGCAGCTTAAGGGACAGGGGGCTTCGCACTGAAGCTTTCTTT.

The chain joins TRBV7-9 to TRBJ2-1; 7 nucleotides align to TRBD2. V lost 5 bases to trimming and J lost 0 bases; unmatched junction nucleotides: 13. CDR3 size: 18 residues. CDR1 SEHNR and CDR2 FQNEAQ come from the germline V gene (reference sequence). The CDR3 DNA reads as TGTGCCAGCAGCCTACTCCTGGGGGAGGGGAGCTCCTACAATGAGCAGTTCTTC. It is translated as CASSLLLGEGSSYNEQFF.

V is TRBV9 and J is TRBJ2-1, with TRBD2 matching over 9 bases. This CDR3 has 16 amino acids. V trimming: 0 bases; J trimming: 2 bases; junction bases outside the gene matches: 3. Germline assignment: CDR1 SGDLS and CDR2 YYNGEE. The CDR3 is CASSVGGGRAYNEQFF. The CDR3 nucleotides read TGTGCCAGCAGCGTAGGGGGCGGGAGGGCCTACAATGAGCAGTTCTTC.

CDR3 coding DNA: TGTGCCAGCTCGAGGACTAGCCCGAACACCGGGGAGCTGTTTTTT. Translation gives CASSRTSPNTGELFF. This sequence joins TRBV6-4 and TRBJ2-2, with 8 bases matching TRBD2. The CDR3 loop spans 15 amino acids. Germline loops: CDR1 MRHNA, CDR2 SNTAGT. Unmatched junction bases numbered 5, after V lost 8 bases and J lost 0 bases.

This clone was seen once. Here the CDR3 DNA reads TGTGCCAGTAGTCCCCTTAGCGGAAGCACAGATACGCAGTATTTT. Translating gives CASSPLSGSTDTQYF. The J gene is TRBJ2-3, the V gene TRBV19, with a possible D match to TRBD2 (6 bases). Germline V gene lookup returns CDR1 LNHDA and CDR2 SQIVND (reference sequence). Trimming cost V 5 bases and J 0 bases, with 12 bases left between them. CDR3 size: 15 residues.

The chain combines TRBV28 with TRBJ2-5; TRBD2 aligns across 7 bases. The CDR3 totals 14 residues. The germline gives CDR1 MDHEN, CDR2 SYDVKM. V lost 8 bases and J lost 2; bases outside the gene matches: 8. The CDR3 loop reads CASAWGGVQETQYF. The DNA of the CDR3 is TGTGCCAGCGCCTGGGGAGGGGTGCAAGAGACCCAGTACTTC.

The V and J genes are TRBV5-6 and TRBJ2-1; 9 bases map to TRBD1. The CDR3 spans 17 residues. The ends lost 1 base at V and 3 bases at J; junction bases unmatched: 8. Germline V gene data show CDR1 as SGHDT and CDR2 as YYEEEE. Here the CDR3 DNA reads TGTGCCAGCAGCTTGAGTTTGTGGACAGGGGTCTACAATGAGCAGTTCTTC. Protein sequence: CASSLSLWTGVYNEQFF. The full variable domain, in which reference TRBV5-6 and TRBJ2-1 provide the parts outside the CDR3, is DAGVTQSPTHLIKTRGQQVTLRCSPKSGHDTVSWYQQALGQGPQFIFQYYEEEERQRGNFPDRFSGHQFPNYSSELNVNALLLGDSALYLCASSLSLWTGVYNEQFFGPGTRLTVL.

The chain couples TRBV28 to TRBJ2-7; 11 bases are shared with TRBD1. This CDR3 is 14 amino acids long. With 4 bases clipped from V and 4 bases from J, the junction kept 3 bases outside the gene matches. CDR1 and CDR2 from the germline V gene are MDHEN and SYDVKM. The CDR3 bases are TGTGCCAGCAGTTCCGGGACAGGGGGTTACGAGCAGTACTTC. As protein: CASSSGTGGYEQYF.

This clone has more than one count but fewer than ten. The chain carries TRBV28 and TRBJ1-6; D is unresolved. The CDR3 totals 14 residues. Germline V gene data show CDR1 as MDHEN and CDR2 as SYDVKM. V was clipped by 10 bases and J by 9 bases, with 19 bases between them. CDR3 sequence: CANSDPGEGSPLHF. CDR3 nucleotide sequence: TGTGCCAATTCCGACCCGGGAGAGGGTTCACCCCTCCACTTT. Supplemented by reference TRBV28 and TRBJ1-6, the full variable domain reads DVKVTQSSRYLVKRTGEKVFLECVQDMDHENMFWYRQDPGLGLRLIYFSYDVKMKEKGDIPEGYSVSREKKERFSLILESASTNQTSMYLCANSDPGEGSPLHFGNGTRLTVT.

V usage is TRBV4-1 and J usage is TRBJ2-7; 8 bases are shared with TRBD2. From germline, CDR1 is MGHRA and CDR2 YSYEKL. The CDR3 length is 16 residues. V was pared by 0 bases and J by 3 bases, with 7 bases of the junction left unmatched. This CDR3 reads CASSQDRGGPSYEQYF. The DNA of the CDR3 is TGCGCCAGCAGCCAAGATCGGGGGGGCCCGAGCTACGAGCAGTACTTC.